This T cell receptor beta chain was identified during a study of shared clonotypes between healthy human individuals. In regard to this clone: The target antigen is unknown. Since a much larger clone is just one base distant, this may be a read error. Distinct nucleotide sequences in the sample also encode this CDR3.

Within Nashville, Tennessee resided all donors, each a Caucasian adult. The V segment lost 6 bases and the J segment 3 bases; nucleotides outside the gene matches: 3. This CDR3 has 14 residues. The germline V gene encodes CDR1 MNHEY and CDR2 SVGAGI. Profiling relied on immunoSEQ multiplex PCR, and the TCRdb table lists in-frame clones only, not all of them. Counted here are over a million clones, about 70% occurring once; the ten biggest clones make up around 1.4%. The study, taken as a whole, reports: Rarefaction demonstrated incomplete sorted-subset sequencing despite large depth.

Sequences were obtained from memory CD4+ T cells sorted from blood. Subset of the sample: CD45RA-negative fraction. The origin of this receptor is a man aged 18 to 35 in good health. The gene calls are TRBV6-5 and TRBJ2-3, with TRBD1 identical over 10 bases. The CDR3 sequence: CASSTGQGTDTQYF. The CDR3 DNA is TGTGCCAGCAGCACGGGACAGGGGACAGATACGCAGTATTTT.